Listed below are T cell receptor beta chains from one sample, sequenced in a study of blood T cell repertoires in COVID-19. Data came from immunoSEQ multiplex PCR; TCRdb stores just in-frame clones and leaves some out. The sample lists 250,000 to 300,000 clones, around 87% occurring once. What was sequenced was peripheral blood. These receptors were collected from a woman in her forties or fifties who had recovered from COVID-19. CDR3s leave out the opening cysteine and the closing phenylalanine or tryptophan.

v_gene: TRBV9; j_gene: TRBJ2-7; CDR3aa: ASSGGLAGVYEQY
v_gene: TRBV6-2/TRBV6-3; j_gene: TRBJ2-2; CDR3aa: ASSYSTSGRTGELF
v_gene: TRBV5-4; j_gene: TRBJ1-1; CDR3aa: ASSLTPLMGQGATEAF
v_gene: TRBV3-1/TRBV3-2; j_gene: TRBJ2-7; CDR3aa: ASSLRGSGGYEQY
v_gene: TRBV10-3; j_gene: TRBJ1-5; CDR3aa: AISAAGVDQPQH
v_gene: TRBV5-1; j_gene: TRBJ2-1; CDR3aa: ASSHTGVSYNEQF
v_gene: TRBV7-3; j_gene: TRBJ2-5; CDR3aa: ASSSGQGAEVQY
v_gene: TRBV6-5; j_gene: TRBJ1-6; CDR3aa: ASSNRGRGSPLH
v_gene: TRBV4-1; j_gene: TRBJ1-2; CDR3aa: ASSPLIRDRGPEAGYT
v_gene: TRBV27; j_gene: TRBJ1-5; CDR3aa: ASSREGQVNQPQH
v_gene: TRBV30; j_gene: TRBJ1-1; CDR3aa: AGSLSEAF
v_gene: TRBV30; j_gene: TRBJ1-6; CDR3aa: ASTRTAASFYNSPLH
v_gene: TRBV7-6; j_gene: TRBJ2-7; CDR3aa: ASSLSAAGTSGTPYEQY
v_gene: TRBV7-2; j_gene: TRBJ2-2; CDR3aa: ASSLGVLAGNTGELF
v_gene: TRBV5-1; j_gene: TRBJ1-2; CDR3aa: ASSLEAGYGYT
v_gene: TRBV6-5; j_gene: TRBJ1-1; CDR3aa: ASNGLWNTEAF
v_gene: TRBV3-1/TRBV3-2; j_gene: TRBJ2-7; CDR3aa: ASSQDLQAATYEQY
v_gene: TRBV7-3; j_gene: TRBJ1-1; CDR3aa: ASSLKPPGMNTEAF
v_gene: TRBV2; j_gene: TRBJ2-7; CDR3aa: ASRRSWGTSAYEQY
v_gene: TRBV19; j_gene: TRBJ2-7; CDR3aa: ASSIGRDRLHQQY
v_gene: TRBV27; j_gene: TRBJ2-7; CDR3aa: ASSPSGQTSTKQY
v_gene: TRBV9; j_gene: TRBJ2-3; CDR3aa: ASSVATLAGGFLSTDTQY
v_gene: TRBV2; j_gene: TRBJ1-2; CDR3aa: ASSRDSANYGYT
v_gene: TRBV30; j_gene: TRBJ2-7; CDR3aa: AWKGAYEQY
v_gene: TRBV6-5; j_gene: TRBJ2-1; CDR3aa: ASSSPSSGRYNEQF
v_gene: TRBV7-3; j_gene: TRBJ2-7; CDR3aa: ASSSLDSYEQY